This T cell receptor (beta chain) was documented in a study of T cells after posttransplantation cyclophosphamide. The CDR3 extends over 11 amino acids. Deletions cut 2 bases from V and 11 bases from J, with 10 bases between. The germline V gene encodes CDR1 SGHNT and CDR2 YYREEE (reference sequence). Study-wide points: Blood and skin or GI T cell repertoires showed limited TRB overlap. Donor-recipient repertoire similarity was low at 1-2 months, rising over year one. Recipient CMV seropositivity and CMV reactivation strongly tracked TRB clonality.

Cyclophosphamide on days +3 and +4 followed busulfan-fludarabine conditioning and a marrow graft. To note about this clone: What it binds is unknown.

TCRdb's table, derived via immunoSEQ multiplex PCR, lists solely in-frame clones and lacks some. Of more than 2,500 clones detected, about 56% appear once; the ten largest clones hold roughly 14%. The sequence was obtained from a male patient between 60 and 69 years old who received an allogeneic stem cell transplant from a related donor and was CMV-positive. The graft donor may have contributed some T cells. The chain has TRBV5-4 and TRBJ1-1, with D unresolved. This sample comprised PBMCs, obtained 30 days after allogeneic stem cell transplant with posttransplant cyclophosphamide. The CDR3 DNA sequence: TGTGCCAGCAGCTTACGGGGTCGGGCTTTCTTT. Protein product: CASSLRGRAFF. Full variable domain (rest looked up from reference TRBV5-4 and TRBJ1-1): ETGVTQSPTHLIKTRGQQVTLRCSSQSGHNTVSWYQQALGQGPQFIFQYYREEENGRGNFPPRFSGLQFPNYSSELNVNALELDDSALYLCASSLRGRAFFGQGTRLTVV.